This is a list of T cell receptor beta chains from one sample in a study of T cells in Graves' hyperthyroidism and ophthalmopathy. TCRdb reprocessed the multiplex PCR reads with MiXCR, giving one entry per CDR3 protein. The sample contains about 600,000 distinct CDR3 sequences, 13% to 15% of which appear only once. The sample consisted of blood. The receptor source for this set is a woman under 30 with Graves' ophthalmopathy. Both conserved end residues are trimmed from each CDR3.

v_call: TRBV12-3/TRBV12-4; cdr3_aa: ASSLQQGANTGELF
v_call: TRBV12-3/TRBV12-4; cdr3_aa: ASRGAHTEAF
v_call: TRBV24-1; cdr3_aa: ATSDPGQGRYEQY
v_call: TRBV3-1; cdr3_aa: ASSQDTGRPDSTDTQY
v_call: TRBV20-1; cdr3_aa: SATTSEFTGELF
v_call: TRBV6-1; cdr3_aa: ASRLTDTQY
v_call: TRBV12-3/TRBV12-4; cdr3_aa: ASSFLAGGPTDTQY
v_call: TRBV24-1; cdr3_aa: ATTSDRNTEAF
v_call: TRBV11-1; cdr3_aa: ASSLASLAGGQF
v_call: TRBV9; cdr3_aa: ASFFGQLQRYNEQF
v_call: TRBV5-1; cdr3_aa: ASSLTTSGSSYEQY
v_call: TRBV24-1; cdr3_aa: ATSALGSSYNEQF
v_call: TRBV4-2; cdr3_aa: ASSQDVQGSSPLH
v_call: TRBV6-5; cdr3_aa: ASRPTSVGGTDTQY
v_call: TRBV7-9; cdr3_aa: ASSTGRNNEQF
v_call: TRBV19; cdr3_aa: ASSTSRDRRTQRNYGYT
v_call: TRBV28; cdr3_aa: ASRTDPASNQPQH